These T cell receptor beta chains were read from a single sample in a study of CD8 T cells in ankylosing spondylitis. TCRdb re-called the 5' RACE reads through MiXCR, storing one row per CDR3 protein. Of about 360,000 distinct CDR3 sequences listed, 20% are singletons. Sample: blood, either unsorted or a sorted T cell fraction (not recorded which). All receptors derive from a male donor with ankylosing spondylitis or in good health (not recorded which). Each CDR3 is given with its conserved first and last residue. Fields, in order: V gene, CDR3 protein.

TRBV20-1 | CSAETSGVSGANVLTF
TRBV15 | CATSRRQDYEQYF
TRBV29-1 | CSVAGKVSSYEQYF
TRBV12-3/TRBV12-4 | CATESGAADTQYF
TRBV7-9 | CASSLLAYPDNEQFF
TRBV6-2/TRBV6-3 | CASLGDSPYEQYF
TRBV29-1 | CSVEDRATGSTEAFF
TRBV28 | CASSLGQHNEQFF
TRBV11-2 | CASSRGGSGGSRSYEQYF
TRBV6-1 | CASSISQGARADTQYF
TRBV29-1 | CSVLGRVSYEQYF
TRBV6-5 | CASSYRGGHEQFF
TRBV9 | CASSVVEGMGDTQYF
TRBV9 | CASSPLRVDTQYF
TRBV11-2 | CASSLTSGGLQETQYF
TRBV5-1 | CASSLVGTGTNYGYTF
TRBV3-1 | CASSLTNSYNEQFF
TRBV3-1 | CASSPDSGYEQYF
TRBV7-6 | CASSLVDGGGETQYF
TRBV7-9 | CASSPRTGFGNEQFF
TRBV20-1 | CSALGQGRGTEAFF
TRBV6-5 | CASSYSWGRSSYEQYF
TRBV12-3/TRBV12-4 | CASSRTGLTQYF
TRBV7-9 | CASSTQGPYEQYF
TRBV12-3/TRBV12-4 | CASSLQWAGGLGDTQYF
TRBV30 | CAWSRMGELFF
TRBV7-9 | CASSLDSSPLHF
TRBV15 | CATSRDQGPNTEAFF
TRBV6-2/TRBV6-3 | CASSPWTSGGYNEQFF
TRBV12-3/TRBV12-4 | CASAELGYNEQFF
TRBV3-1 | CASTLSGVTGELFF